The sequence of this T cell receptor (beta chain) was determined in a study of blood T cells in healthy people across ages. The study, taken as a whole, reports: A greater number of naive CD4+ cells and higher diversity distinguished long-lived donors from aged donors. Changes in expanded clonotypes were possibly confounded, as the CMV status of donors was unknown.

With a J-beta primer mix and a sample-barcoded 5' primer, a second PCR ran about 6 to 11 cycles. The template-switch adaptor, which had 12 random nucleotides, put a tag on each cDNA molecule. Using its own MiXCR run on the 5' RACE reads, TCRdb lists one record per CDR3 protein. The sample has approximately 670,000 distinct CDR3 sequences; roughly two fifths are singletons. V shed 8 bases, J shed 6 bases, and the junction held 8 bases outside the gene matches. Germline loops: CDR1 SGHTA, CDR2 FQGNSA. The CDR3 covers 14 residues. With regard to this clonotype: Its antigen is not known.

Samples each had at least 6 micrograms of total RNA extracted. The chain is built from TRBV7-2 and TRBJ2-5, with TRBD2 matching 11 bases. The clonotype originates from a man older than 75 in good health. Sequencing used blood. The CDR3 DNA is TGTGCCAGCCTTGAGACTAGCGGGAAAAAGACCCAGTACTTC. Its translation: CASLETSGKKTQYF.